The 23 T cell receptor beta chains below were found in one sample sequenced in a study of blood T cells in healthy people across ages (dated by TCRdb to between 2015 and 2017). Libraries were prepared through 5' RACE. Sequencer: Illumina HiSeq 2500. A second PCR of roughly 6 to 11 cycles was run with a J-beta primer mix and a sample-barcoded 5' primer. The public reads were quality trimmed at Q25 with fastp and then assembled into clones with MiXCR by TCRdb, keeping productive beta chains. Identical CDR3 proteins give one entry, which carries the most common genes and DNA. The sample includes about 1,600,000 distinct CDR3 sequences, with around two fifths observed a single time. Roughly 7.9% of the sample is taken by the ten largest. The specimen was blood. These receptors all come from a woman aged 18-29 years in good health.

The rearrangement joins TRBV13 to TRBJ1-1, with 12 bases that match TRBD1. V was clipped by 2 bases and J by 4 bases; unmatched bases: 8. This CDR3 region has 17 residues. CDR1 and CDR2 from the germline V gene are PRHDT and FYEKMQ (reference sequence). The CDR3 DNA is TGTGCCAGCAGCTTACCGGGACAGGGGGCTATCAGCACTGAAGCTTTCTTT. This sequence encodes CASSLPGQGAISTEAFF.

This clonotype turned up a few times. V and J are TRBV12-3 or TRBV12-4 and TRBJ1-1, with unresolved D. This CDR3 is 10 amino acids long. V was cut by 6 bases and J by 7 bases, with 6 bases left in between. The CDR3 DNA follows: TGTGCCAGCAGCTTGGGTGAAGCTTTCTTT. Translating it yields CASSLGEAFF.

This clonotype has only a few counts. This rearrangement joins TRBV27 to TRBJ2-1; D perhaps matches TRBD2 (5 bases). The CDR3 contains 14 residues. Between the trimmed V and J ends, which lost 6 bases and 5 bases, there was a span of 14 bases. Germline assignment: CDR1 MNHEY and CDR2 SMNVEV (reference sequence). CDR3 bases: TGTGCCAGCAGCTTTCGGAGGCGCCACAATGAGCAGTTCTTC. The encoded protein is CASSFRRRHNEQFF.

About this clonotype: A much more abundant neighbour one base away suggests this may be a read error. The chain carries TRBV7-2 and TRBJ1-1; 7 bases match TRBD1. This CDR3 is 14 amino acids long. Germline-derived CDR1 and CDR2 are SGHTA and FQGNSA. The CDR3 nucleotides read TGTGCCAGCAGCCCCCCGGACAGGAACACTGAAGTTTTCTTT. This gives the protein CASSPPDRNTEVFF.

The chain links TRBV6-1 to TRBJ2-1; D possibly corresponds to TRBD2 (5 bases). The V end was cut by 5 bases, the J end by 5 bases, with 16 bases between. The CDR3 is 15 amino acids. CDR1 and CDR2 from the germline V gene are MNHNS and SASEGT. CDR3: CASSPKAAGNNEQFF. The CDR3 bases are TGTGCCAGCAGTCCCAAGGCGGCCGGGAACAATGAGCAGTTCTTC.

CDR3 sequence reads: CASSSGTRKDTQYF. Written as DNA, the CDR3 is TGTGCCAGCAGCTCGGGAACGCGCAAAGATACGCAGTATTTT. This chain joins TRBV7-7 and TRBJ2-3, with a weak D call TRBD2 (5 bases). CDR1 SSHAT and CDR2 FNYEAQ come from the germline V gene (reference sequence). The V end lost 4 bases, the J end lost 5 bases, and 13 bases lay between the germline ends. CDR3 size: 14 residues. The full variable domain, with the rest looked up from reference TRBV7-7 and TRBJ2-3, is GAGVSQSPRYKVTKRGQDVTLRCDPISSHATLYWYQQALGQGPEFLTYFNYEAQPDKSGLPSDRFSAERPEGSISTLTIQRTEQRDSAMYRCASSSGTRKDTQYFGPGTRLTVL.

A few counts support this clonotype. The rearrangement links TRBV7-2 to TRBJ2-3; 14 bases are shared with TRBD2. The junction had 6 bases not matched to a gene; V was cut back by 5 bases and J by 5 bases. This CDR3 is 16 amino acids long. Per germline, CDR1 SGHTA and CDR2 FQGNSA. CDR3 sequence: CASSARTSGGIDTQYF. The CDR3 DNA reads TGTGCCAGCAGCGCGAGGACTAGCGGGGGGATAGATACGCAGTATTTT.

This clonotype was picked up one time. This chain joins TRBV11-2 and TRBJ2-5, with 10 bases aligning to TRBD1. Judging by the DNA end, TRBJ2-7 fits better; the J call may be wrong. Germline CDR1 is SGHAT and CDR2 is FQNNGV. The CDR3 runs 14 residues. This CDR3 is CASSVGTGDAEQYF. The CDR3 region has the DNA TGTGCCAGCAGCGTCGGGACAGGGGATGCCGAGCAGTACTTC.

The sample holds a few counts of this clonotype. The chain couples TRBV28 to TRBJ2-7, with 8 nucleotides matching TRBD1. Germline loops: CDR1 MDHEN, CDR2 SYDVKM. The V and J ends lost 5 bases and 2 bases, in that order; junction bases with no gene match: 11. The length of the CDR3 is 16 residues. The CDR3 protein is CASSLDLGQGTYEQYF. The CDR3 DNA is TGTGCCAGCAGTCTCGACCTAGGACAGGGCACCTACGAGCAGTACTTC.

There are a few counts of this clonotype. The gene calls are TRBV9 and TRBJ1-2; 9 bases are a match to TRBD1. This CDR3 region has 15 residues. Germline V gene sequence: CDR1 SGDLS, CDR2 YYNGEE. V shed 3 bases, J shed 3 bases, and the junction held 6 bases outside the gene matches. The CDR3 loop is CASSADRDRDYGYTF. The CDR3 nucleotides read TGTGCCAGCAGCGCTGACCGGGACAGGGACTATGGCTACACCTTC.

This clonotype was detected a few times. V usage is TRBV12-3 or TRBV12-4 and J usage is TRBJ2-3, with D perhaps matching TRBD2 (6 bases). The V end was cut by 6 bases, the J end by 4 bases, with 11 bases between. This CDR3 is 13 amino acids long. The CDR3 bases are TGTGCCAGCAGCCGGGCTAGCGCAGATACGCAGTATTTT. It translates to CASSRASADTQYF.

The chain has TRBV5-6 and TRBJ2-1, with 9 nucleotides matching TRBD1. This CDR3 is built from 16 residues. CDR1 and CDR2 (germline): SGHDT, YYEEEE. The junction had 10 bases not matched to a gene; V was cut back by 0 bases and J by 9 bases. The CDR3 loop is CASSLGDRASSGEQFF. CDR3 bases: TGTGCCAGCAGCTTGGGGGACAGGGCGTCTTCCGGTGAGCAGTTCTTC.

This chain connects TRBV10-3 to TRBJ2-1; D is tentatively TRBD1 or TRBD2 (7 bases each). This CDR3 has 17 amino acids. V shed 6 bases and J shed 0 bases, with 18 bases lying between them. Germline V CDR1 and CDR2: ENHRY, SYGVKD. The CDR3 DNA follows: TGTGCCATCAGCGAGGGGGGGGACAGACCCTCCTACAATGAGCAGTTCTTC. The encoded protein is CAISEGGDRPSYNEQFF.

CDR3: CASRTPGQGDNEQFF. The CDR3, as DNA: TGCGCCAGCCGAACGCCGGGACAGGGGGACAATGAGCAGTTCTTC. The genes are TRBV4-1 and TRBJ2-1; 11 nucleotides align to TRBD1. Germline V CDR1 and CDR2: MGHRA, YSYEKL. Trimming at V came to 8 bases and at J to 5 bases, leaving 8 bases not matched to a gene. The CDR3 extends over 15 amino acids.

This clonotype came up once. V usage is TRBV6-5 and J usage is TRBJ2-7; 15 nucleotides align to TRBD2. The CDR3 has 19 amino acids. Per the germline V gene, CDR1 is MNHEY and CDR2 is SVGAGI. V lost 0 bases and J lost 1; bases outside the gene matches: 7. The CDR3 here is CASSYSTLGLAGGSYEQYF. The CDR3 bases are TGTGCCAGCAGTTACTCGACGCTCGGACTAGCGGGGGGGTCCTACGAGCAGTACTTC.

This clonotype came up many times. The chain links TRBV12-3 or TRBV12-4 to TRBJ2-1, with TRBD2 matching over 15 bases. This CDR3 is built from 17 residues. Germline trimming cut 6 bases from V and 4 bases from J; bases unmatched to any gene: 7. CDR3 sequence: CASSTGTSGRIYNEQFF. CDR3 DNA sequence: TGTGCCAGCAGCACCGGGACTAGCGGGAGGATTTACAATGAGCAGTTCTTC.

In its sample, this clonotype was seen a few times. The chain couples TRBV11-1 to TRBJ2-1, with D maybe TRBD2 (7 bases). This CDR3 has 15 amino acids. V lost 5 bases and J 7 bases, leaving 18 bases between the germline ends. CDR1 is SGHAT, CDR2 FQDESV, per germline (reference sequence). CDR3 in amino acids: CASSHYEGGGNEQFF. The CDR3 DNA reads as TGTGCCAGCAGCCACTATGAGGGAGGGGGTAATGAGCAGTTCTTC.

The CDR3 DNA sequence: TGTGCCAGCAGTGATCCGGGCATGGGGCAAGAGACCCAGTACTTC. Its protein product is CASSDPGMGQETQYF. The chain recombines TRBV25-1 with TRBJ2-5; D not resolved. The V end lost 3 bases, the J end lost 2 bases, and 13 bases lay between the germline ends. The V gene's germline CDR1 is MGHDK and CDR2 SYGVNS. This CDR3 has 15 residues.

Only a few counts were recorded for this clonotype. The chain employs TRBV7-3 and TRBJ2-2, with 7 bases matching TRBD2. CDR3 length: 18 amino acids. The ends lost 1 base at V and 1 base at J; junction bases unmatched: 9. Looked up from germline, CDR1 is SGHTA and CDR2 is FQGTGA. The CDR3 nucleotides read TGTGCCAGCAGCTTAAAGGTGGGGGGGACCCTGAACACCGGGGAGCTGTTTTTT. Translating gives CASSLKVGGTLNTGELFF. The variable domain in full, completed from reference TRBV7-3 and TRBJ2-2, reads GAGVSQTPSNKVTEKGKYVELRCDPISGHTALYWYRQSLGQGPEFLIYFQGTGAADDSGLPNDRFFAVRPEGSVSTLKIQRTERGDSAVYLCASSLKVGGTLNTGELFFGEGSRLTVL.

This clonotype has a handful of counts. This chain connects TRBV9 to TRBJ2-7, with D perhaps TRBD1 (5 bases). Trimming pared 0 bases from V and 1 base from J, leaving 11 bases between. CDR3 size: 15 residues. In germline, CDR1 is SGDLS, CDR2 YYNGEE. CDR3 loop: CASSVAPQGSYEQYF. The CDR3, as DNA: TGTGCCAGCAGCGTAGCTCCCCAGGGTTCCTACGAGCAGTACTTC.

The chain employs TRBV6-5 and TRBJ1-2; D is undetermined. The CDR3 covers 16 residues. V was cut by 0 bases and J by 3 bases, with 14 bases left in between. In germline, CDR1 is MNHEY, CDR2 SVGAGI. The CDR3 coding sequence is TGTGCCAGCAGTTACTCCGCGTCGCTCTTCGACTATGGCTACACCTTC. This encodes CASSYSASLFDYGYTF.

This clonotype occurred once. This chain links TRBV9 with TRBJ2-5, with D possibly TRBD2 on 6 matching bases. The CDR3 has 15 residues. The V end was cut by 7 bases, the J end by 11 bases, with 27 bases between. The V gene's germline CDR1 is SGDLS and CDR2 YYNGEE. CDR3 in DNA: TGTGCCAGCGCTAAGTCCGGGGACTCTACCAATGAGCAGTACTTC. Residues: CASAKSGDSTNEQYF.

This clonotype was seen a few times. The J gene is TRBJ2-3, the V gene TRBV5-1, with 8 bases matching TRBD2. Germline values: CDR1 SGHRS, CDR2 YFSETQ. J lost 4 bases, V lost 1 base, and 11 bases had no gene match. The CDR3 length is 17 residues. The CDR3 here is CASSLSNRREGADTQYF. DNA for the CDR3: TGCGCCAGCAGCTTGTCGAATAGACGGGAGGGCGCAGATACGCAGTATTTT.